Each of the 22 T cell receptor beta chains below was sequenced from the same sample in a study of read filtering for tumor transcriptome and immune sequencing. The library was built from approximately 400 ng RNA with molecular barcoded adaptors for alpha/delta and beta/gamma chains. TCRdb ran MiXCR on the reads and lists one entry per CDR3 protein. The sample contains some 120,000 distinct CDR3 sequences, over 10% of which appear only once. The source material was a population of CD138-negative cells sorted from bone marrow. These receptors originate from a donor aged 40 or older with multiple myeloma.

This clonotype was seen ten or more times. The chain combines TRBV10-3 with TRBJ1-1, with no clear D. Looked up from germline, CDR1 is ENHRY and CDR2 is SYGVKD. The ends were cut back, 5 bases at V and 1 base at J, with 8 bases in the middle. This CDR3 is built from 13 residues. The CDR3 sequence is CAISFRENTEAFF. The CDR3 DNA reads TGTGCCATCAGTTTCCGGGAGAACACTGAAGCTTTCTTT.

This clonotype was detected ten times or more. The chain has TRBV7-8 and TRBJ2-3; possible D gene TRBD2, 6 bases. V shed 4 bases and J shed 2 bases, with 19 bases lying between them. CDR1 is SGHVS, CDR2 FQNEAQ, per germline. This CDR3 has 17 residues. CDR3 in amino acids: CASSSMRDDDITDTQYF. In nucleotides, the CDR3 is TGTGCCAGCAGCTCCATGCGGGACGACGATATCACAGATACGCAGTATTTT.

This clonotype was seen repeatedly, ten times or more. The chain couples TRBV6-6 to TRBJ1-5; D unresolved. Germline-derived CDR1 and CDR2 are MNHNY and SVGAGI (reference sequence). This CDR3 has 15 amino acids. Trimming pared 0 bases from V and 0 bases from J, leaving 6 bases between. The CDR3 sequence: CASSYSANSNQPQHF. CDR3 bases: TGTGCCAGCAGTTACTCGGCCAATAGCAATCAGCCCCAGCATTTT.

This clonotype was counted at least ten times. V gene TRBV11-1 combines with J gene TRBJ2-1; D gene uncertain. V was shortened by 3 bases and J by 5 bases, with 14 bases between the two germline ends. The CDR3 runs 15 residues. CDR1 is SGHAT, CDR2 FQDESV, per germline (reference sequence). Written as DNA, the CDR3 is TGTGCCAGCAGCTTCTGGGCCACCTCAAACAATGAGCAGTTCTTC. Translating it yields CASSFWATSNNEQFF.

There are many counts of this clonotype. The chain couples TRBV12-3 or TRBV12-4 to TRBJ1-4; no reliable D call. CDR3 length: 14 amino acids. V was pared by 5 bases and J by 7 bases, with 14 bases between. CDR3 DNA: TGTGCCAGCAGTCTCCCCGCCGCACCTGAAAAACTGTTTTTT. As protein: CASSLPAAPEKLFF.

With respect to this clonotype: A read error may explain this, as a much larger clone is one base away. The rearrangement uses TRBV29-1 and TRBJ1-2; D is ambiguous. This CDR3 spans 12 amino acids. Germline V gives CDR1 SQVTM, CDR2 ANQGSEA. The CDR3 protein is CSVDGHNYGYAF. CDR3 DNA: TGCAGCGTTGATGGGCATAACTATGGCTACGCCTTC.

Regarding this clonotype: This clone may be a read error of a much larger clone one base away. This CDR3 fails to terminate in the conserved phenylalanine or tryptophan, so it likely reflects a read error. The genes are TRBV29-1 and TRBJ2-1; 7 bases are shared with TRBD1. J lost 1 base, V lost 6 bases, and 6 bases had no gene match. This CDR3 has 14 amino acids. From germline, CDR1 is SQVTM and CDR2 ANQGSEA. CDR3: CSVHRGGSYNEQFL. The CDR3 DNA follows: TGCAGCGTACACAGGGGCGGGTCCTACAATGAGCAGTTCCTC.

This clonotype was counted many times. This sequence joins TRBV20-1 and TRBJ2-1, with D possibly being TRBD2 (7 bases). This CDR3 comprises 15 residues. Germline values: CDR1 DFQATT, CDR2 SNEGSKA (reference sequence). The V gene lost 3 bases and the J gene lost 6 bases, with 18 bases spanning the gap. This CDR3 is CSASLRERGSNEQFF. The CDR3 region has the DNA TGCAGTGCTAGCTTGCGGGAGAGGGGGAGCAATGAGCAGTTCTTC.

A word on this clonotype: Mismatch with germline at one junction end may stem from a read error. The rearrangement uses TRBV7-9 and TRBJ2-3; tentative D call: TRBD2 (6 bases). Looked up from germline, CDR1 is SEHNR and CDR2 is FQNEAQ (reference sequence). The CDR3 runs to 17 residues. CDR3 sequence: CASSFRGGSGATDTPYF. CDR3 bases: TGTGCCAGCAGCTTCCGGGGAGGTAGCGGAGCCACAGATACGCCGTATTTT.

This clonotype occurred many times. The V and J genes are TRBV4-2 and TRBJ1-1, with TRBD1 identical over 8 bases. Germline assignment: CDR1 LGHNA and CDR2 YNFKEQ. After removal of 4 bases from V and 6 bases from J, the junction contained 4 bases not matched to a gene. This CDR3 contains 13 residues. This chain's CDR3 is CASSRQGASEAFF. CDR3 bases: TGTGCCAGCAGCCGGCAGGGGGCTTCTGAAGCTTTCTTT.

This clonotype appeared many times. J is TRBJ1-1 and V is TRBV7-8; D remains ambiguous. V lost 10 bases, J lost 1 base, and 13 bases lay in between. CDR1 is SGHVS and CDR2 is FQNEAQ in the germline V gene. The CDR3 contains 13 residues. This chain's CDR3 is CATTITPNTEAFF. Here the CDR3 DNA reads TGTGCCACTACGATAACACCGAACACTGAAGCTTTCTTT. Drawing the rest from reference TRBV7-8 and TRBJ1-1, the complete variable domain is GAGVSQSPRYKVAKRGQDVALRCDPISGHVSLFWYQQALGQGPEFLTYFQNEAQLDKSGLPSDRFFAERPEGSVSTLKIQRTQQEDSAVYLCATTITPNTEAFFGQGTRLTVV.

This clonotype came up many times. The J gene is TRBJ1-6, the V gene TRBV30; 11 nucleotides line up with TRBD1. J gave up 10 bases and V 4 bases, and 3 bases lay outside the gene matches. The CDR3 consists of 13 residues. Per germline, CDR1 GTSNPN and CDR2 SVGIG (reference sequence). For the CDR3, the DNA is TGTGCCTGGACCGGGACAGGGGGGTCACCCCTCCACTTT. Translating it yields CAWTGTGGSPLHF.

This clonotype was detected many times. The chain joins TRBV5-1 to TRBJ2-7; perhaps TRBD1 as D (6 bases). V lost 7 bases, J lost 0 bases, and 14 bases lay in between. CDR1 is SGHRS and CDR2 is YFSETQ in the germline V gene. This CDR3 region has 14 residues. Written as DNA, the CDR3 is TGCGCCAGCGGGCCCCTGGACAGCTCCTACGAGCAGTACTTC. Translated: CASGPLDSSYEQYF.

This clonotype was detected many times. V gene TRBV5-1 combines with J gene TRBJ2-7, with D hard to call. This CDR3 has 16 residues. The ends were cut back, 2 bases at V and 0 bases at J, with 15 bases in the middle. The germline gives CDR1 SGHRS, CDR2 YFSETQ. CDR3 DNA: TGCGCCAGCAGCTTTGTTCGTCACTTGAGCTCCTACGAGCAGTACTTC. Protein sequence: CASSFVRHLSSYEQYF.

The genes are TRBV19 and TRBJ1-5, with D uncertain. The CDR3 has 12 amino acids. Trimming stripped 3 bases from V and 2 bases from J, with 2 bases between. CDR1 and CDR2 from the germline V gene are LNHDA and SQIVND (reference sequence). Here the CDR3 reads CASSMGNQPQHF. CDR3 in DNA: TGTGCCAGTAGTATGGGCAATCAGCCCCAGCATTTT.

This clonotype was recorded many times. J is TRBJ1-2 and V is TRBV20-1, with a weak D call TRBD1 (6 bases). Between the trimmed V and J ends, which lost 2 bases and 6 bases, there was a span of 13 bases. The CDR3 has 13 residues. CDR1 and CDR2 (germline): DFQATT, SNEGSKA (reference sequence). CDR3 region: CSARLPQGNGYTF. Written as DNA, the CDR3 is TGCAGTGCTAGACTACCCCAGGGGAATGGCTACACCTTC.

This clonotype appeared many times. This rearrangement joins TRBV20-1 to TRBJ2-7, with D perhaps being TRBD1 or TRBD2 (5 bases each). Germline V gene data show CDR1 as DFQATT and CDR2 as SNEGSKA (reference sequence). The CDR3 sequence is 11 residues long. Trimming removed 3 bases from V and 5 bases from J, with 8 bases in between. CDR3 DNA: TGCAGTGCTAGCCGGGACCACGAGCAGTACTTC. It codes for CSASRDHEQYF.

The rearrangement uses TRBV10-1 and TRBJ2-1; a weak D match, TRBD1 (6 bases). Germline CDR1 WNHNN, CDR2 SYGVQD (reference sequence). CDR3 length equals 15 residues. The ends were cut back, 2 bases at V and 8 bases at J, with 16 bases in the middle. The DNA of the CDR3 is TGCGCCAGCAGTGAGAGGGGGACAAGTAGACATGAGCAGTTCTTC. Protein: CASSERGTSRHEQFF.

The CDR3 spells CASSVTGIIGELFF. CDR3 DNA sequence: TGTGCCAGCAGTGTCACCGGGATTATTGGGGAGCTGTTTTTT. This chain connects TRBV6-1 to TRBJ2-2; the D gene is possibly TRBD2 (5 bases). This CDR3 is built from 14 residues. CDR1 MNHNS and CDR2 SASEGT come from the germline V gene. Deletions cut 4 bases from V and 8 bases from J, with 14 bases between.

This clonotype was recorded at least ten times. This chain uses TRBV29-1 with TRBJ2-5; 8 bases match TRBD1. With 1 base clipped from V and 6 bases from J, the junction kept 4 bases outside the gene matches. This CDR3 has 13 amino acids. The germline V gene encodes CDR1 SQVTM and CDR2 ANQGSEA. In nucleotides, the CDR3 is TGCAGCGTTGAAGGCAGGGGGCCACAGACCCAGTACTTC. Encoded protein: CSVEGRGPQTQYF.

This clonotype was observed a few times. This chain links TRBV5-1 with TRBJ2-3; TRBD1 agrees at 7 bases. The length of the CDR3 is 15 residues. Unmatched junction bases numbered 11, after V lost 4 bases and J lost 6 bases. CDR1 and CDR2 from the germline V gene are SGHRS and YFSETQ. CDR3 in DNA: TGCGCCAGCAGCCCGACAGGGACCGCCCCCGATACGCAGTATTTT. Translating gives CASSPTGTAPDTQYF.

This clonotype came up many times. The chain employs TRBV28 and TRBJ1-4; D is possibly TRBD1 (5 bases). There are 14 residues in the CDR3. Trimming took off 5 bases at V and 8 bases at J, with 15 bases between the two ends. Per germline, CDR1 MDHEN and CDR2 SYDVKM. DNA for the CDR3: TGTGCCAGCAGTCCAGGGAGGCTACAAGAAAAACTGTTTTTT. It yields the protein CASSPGRLQEKLFF.